This TCR beta chain was recovered during a study of chemoradiotherapy in HPV16-positive cancers. Whole-study context: Candidate HPV-specific clones and shared TCR motifs came from a couple of HPV16-positive patients.

Study-level results: Better recurrence-free survival went with HPV-responsive T-cell expansion in HPV16-positive patients.

Trimming cost V 1 base and J 0 bases, with 13 bases left between them. This CDR3 is 16 amino acids long. From germline, CDR1 is LGHNA and CDR2 YSLEER. Some clones are missing from TCRdb's copy, which holds only in-frame ones; the method was immunoSEQ multiplex PCR. The sample holds approximately 52,000 clones, about 88% seen once. With regard to this clone: Its antigen remains unidentified.

The source of this sequence is a human donor with HPV-associated anogenital cancer. The sample in question was blood, obtained from a patient who underwent chemoradiotherapy. The chain couples TRBV4-3 to TRBJ2-7; TRBD2 might be the D (5 bases). CDR3 nucleotide sequence: TGCGCCAGCAGCCAAGTGGGAGTACGTAGCTCCTACGAGCAGTACTTC. It yields the protein CASSQVGVRSSYEQYF.